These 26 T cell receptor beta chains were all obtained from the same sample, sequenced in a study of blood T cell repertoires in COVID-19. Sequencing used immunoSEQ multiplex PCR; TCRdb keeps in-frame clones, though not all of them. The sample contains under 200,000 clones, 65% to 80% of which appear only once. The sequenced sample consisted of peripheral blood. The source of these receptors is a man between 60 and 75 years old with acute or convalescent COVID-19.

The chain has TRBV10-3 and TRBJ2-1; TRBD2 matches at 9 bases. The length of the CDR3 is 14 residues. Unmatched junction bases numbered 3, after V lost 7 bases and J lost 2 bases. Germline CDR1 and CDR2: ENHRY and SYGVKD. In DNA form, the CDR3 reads TGTGCCATCACGGCGGGGGGGACCTACAATGAGCAGTTCTTC. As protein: CAITAGGTYNEQFF.

The CDR3 is CATRQVGSSYEQYF. The DNA for the CDR3 is TGTGCCACCAGACAGGTAGGAAGCTCCTACGAGCAGTACTTC. The chain has TRBV27 and TRBJ2-7, with D possibly TRBD1 on 6 matching bases. The CDR3 has 14 residues. Germline V gives CDR1 MNHEY, CDR2 SMNVEV (reference sequence). Deletions cut 10 bases from V and 0 bases from J, with 16 bases between.

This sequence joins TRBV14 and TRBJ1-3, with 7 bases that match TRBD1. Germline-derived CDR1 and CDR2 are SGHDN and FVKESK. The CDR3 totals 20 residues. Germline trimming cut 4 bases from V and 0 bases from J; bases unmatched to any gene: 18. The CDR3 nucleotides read TGTGCCAGCAGCCCAGGGGGTTCTCTGGCCAGCCGAATCTCTGGAAACACCATATATTTT. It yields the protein CASSPGGSLASRISGNTIYF.

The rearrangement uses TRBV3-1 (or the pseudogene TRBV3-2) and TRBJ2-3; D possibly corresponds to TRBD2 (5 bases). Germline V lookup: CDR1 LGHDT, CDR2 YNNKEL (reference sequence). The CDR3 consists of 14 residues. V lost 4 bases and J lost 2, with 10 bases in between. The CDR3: CASSPRGYTDTQYF. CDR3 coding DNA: TGTGCCAGCAGCCCTCGGGGTTACACAGATACGCAGTATTTT.

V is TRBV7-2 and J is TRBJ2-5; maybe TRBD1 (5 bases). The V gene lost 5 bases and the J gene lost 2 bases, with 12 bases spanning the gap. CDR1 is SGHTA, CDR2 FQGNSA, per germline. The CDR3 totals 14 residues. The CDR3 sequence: CASSPRTLQETQYF. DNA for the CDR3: TGTGCCAGCAGCCCGAGGACATTACAAGAGACCCAGTACTTC.

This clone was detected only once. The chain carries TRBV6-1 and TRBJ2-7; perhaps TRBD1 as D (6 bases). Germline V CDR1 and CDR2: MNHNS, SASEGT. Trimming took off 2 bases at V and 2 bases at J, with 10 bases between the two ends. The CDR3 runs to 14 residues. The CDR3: CASSEWDKPYEQYF. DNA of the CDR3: TGTGCCAGCAGTGAATGGGACAAACCCTACGAGCAGTACTTC.

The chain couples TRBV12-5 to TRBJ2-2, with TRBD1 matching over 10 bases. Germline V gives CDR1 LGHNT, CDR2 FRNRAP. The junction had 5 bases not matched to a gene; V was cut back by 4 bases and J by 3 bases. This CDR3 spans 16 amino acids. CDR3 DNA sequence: TGTGCTAGTGGTTCTTTGACAGGGGGCGACACCGGGGAGCTGTTTTTT. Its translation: CASGSLTGGDTGELFF.

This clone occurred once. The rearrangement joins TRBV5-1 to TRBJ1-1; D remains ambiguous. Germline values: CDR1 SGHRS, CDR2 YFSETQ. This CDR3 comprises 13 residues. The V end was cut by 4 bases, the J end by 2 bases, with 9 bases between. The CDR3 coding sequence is TGCGCCAGCAGCCCTCCAGGAAACACTGAAGCTTTCTTT. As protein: CASSPPGNTEAFF.

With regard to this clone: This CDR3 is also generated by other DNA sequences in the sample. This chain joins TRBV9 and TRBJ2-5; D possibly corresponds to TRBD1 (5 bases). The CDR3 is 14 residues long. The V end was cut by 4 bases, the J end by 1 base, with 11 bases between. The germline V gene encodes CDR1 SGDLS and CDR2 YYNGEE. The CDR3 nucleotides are TGTGCCAGCAGCCTACCCGACAGCCAAGAGACCCAGTACTTC. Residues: CASSLPDSQETQYF.

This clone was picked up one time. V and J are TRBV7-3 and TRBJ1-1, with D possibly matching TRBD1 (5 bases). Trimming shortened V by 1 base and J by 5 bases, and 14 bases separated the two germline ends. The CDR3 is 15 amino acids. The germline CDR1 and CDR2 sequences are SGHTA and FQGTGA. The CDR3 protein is CASSLRRRVKTEAFF. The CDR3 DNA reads TGTGCCAGCAGCTTAAGGCGCAGGGTCAAGACTGAAGCTTTCTTT.

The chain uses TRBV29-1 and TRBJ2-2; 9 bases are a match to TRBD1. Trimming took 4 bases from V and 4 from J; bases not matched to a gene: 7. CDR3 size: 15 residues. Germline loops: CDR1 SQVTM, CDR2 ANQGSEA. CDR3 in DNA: TGCAGCGTTGCGGGACAGGGTTGGGTCACCGGGGAGCTGTTTTTT. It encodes CSVAGQGWVTGELFF.

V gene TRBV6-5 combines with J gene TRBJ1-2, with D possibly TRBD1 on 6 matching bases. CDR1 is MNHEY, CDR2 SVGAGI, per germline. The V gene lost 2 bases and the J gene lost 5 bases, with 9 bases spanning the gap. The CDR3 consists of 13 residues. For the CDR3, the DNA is TGTGCCAGCAGTTACGGGACATCTTATGGCTACACCTTC. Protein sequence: CASSYGTSYGYTF.

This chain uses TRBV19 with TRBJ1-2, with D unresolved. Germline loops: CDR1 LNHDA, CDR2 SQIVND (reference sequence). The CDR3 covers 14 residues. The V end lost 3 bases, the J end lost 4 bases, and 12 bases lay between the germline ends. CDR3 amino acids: CASSIRGFGYGYTF. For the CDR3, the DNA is TGTGCCAGTAGTATCCGAGGGTTTGGCTATGGCTACACCTTC.

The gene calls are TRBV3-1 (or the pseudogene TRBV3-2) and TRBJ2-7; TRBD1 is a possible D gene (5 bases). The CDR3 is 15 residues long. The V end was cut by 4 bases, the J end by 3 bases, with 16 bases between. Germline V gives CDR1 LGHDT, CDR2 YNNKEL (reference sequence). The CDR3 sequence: CASSRPRQIYYEQYF. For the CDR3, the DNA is TGTGCCAGCAGCCGACCCCGACAGATATACTACGAGCAGTACTTC.

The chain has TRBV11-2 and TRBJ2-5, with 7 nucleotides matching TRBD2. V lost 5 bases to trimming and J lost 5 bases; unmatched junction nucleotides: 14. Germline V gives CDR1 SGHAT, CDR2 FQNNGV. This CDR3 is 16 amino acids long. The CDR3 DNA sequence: TGTGCCAGCAGCGGGGCGGGGAGGGGTCCGAGGGAGACCCAGTACTTC. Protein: CASSGAGRGPRETQYF.

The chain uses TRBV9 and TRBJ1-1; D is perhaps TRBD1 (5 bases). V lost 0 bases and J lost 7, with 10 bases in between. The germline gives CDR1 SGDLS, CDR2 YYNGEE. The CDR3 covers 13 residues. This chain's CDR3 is CASSVGGRDEAFF. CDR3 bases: TGTGCCAGCAGCGTAGGGGGGAGGGATGAAGCTTTCTTT. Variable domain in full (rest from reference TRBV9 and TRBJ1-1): DSGVTQTPKHLITATGQRVTLRCSPRSGDLSVYWYQQSLDQGLQFLIQYYNGEERAKGNILERFSAQQFPDLHSELNLSSLELGDSALYFCASSVGGRDEAFFGQGTRLTVV.

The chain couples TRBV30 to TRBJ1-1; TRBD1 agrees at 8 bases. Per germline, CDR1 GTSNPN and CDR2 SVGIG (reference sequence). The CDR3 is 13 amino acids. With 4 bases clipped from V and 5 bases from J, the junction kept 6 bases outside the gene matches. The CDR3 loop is CAWKQGARTEAFF. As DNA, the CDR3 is TGTGCCTGGAAGCAGGGGGCCAGAACTGAAGCTTTCTTT.

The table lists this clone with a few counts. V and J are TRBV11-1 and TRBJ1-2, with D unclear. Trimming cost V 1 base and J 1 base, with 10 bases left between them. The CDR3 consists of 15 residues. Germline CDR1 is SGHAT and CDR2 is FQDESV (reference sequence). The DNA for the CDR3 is TGTGCCAGCAGCTTAGAAACAGATCTTAACTATGGCTACACCTTC. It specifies CASSLETDLNYGYTF.

The CDR3 region has the DNA TGTGCCAGCAGTTACTCACGCAGTCTCTACAATGAGCAGTTCTTC. Translated, it gives CASSYSRSLYNEQFF. The V gene is TRBV6-5, the J gene TRBJ2-1; D remains ambiguous. The CDR3 has 15 amino acids. Deletions cut 0 bases from V and 3 bases from J, with 9 bases between. Germline V gene sequence: CDR1 MNHEY, CDR2 SVGAGI.

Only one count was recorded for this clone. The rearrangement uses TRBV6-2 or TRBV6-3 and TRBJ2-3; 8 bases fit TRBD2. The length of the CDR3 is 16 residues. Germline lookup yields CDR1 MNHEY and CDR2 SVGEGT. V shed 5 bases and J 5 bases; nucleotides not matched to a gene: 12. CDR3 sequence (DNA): TGTGCCAGCAGTCCATCCAGCGGGGGCATTGGAGATACGCAGTATTTT. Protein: CASSPSSGGIGDTQYF.

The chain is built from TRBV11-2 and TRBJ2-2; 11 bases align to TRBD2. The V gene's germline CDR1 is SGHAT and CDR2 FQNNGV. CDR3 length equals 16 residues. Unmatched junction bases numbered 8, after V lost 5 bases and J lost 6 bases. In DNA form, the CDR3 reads TGTGCCAGCAGCGGCTTTAGCGGGGGGGTCGCCGGGGAGCTGTTTTTT. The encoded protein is CASSGFSGGVAGELFF.

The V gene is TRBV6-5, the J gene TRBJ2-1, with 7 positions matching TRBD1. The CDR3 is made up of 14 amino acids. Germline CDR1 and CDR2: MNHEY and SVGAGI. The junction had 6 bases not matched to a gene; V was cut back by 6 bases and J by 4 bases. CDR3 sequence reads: CASSRDRLYNEQFF. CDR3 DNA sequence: TGTGCCAGCAGCCGGGACAGACTTTACAATGAGCAGTTCTTC.

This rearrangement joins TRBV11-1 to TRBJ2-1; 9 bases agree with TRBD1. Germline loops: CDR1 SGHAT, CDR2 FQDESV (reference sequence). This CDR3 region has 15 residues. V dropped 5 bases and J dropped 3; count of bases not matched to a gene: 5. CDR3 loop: CASSHTGGIYNEQFF. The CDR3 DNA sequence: TGTGCCAGCAGCCACACAGGGGGCATCTACAATGAGCAGTTCTTC.

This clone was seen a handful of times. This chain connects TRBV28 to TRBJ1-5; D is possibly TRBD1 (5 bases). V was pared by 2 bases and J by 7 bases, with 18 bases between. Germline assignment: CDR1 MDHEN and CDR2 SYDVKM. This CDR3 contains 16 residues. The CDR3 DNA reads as TGTGCCAGCAGTTTAATAGCCAGGGTTTCTAGGCAGCCCCAGCATTTT. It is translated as CASSLIARVSRQPQHF.

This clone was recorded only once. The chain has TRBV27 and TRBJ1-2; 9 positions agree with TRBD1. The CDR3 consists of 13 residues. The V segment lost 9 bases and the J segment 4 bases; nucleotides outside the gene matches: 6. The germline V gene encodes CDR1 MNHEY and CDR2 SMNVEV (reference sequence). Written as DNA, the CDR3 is TGTGCCAGTTCGGACAGGGGATTCTATGGCTACACCTTC. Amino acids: CASSDRGFYGYTF.

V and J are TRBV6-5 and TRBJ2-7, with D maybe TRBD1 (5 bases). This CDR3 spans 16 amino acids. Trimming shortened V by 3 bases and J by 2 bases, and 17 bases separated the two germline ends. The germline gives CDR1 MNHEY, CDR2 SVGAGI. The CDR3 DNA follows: TGTGCCAGCAGTTATTCCCAAGGTCACAGGACCTACGAGCAGTACTTC. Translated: CASSYSQGHRTYEQYF.